The TCR beta chain described here comes from a study of cytomegalovirus exposure and HLA in healthy donors. This clone was counted only a few times. The donors gave bone marrow, and they were healthy. A multiplex PCR was run with 60 Vbeta primers and 13 Jbeta primers. Measured with immunoSEQ multiplex PCR; TCRdb has only the in-frame clones, and not every one. Among over 80,000 clones, about 81% were seen once, and the ten largest hold roughly 5.1%. This CDR3 is 15 amino acids long. Germline CDR1 LNHNV, CDR2 YYDKDF (reference sequence). Trimming left V 3 bases short and J 0 bases short, with 9 bases between.

The sequence was obtained from a man aged 40-49 years in good health and CMV-seropositive. This chain links TRBV15 with TRBJ1-5; unclear D gene. The material sequenced was PBMCs. As DNA, the CDR3 is TGTGCCACCAGCAGTTTGTTCAGTAGCAATCAGCCCCAGCATTTT. It is translated as CATSSLFSSNQPQHF.